These 25 T cell receptor beta chains share one sample of origin, sequenced in a study of Graves' ophthalmopathy and Graves' hyperthyroidism. RNA transcripts served as template for amplifying TCR beta CDR3 sequences. HTBI primers primed a first-round RT-PCR, and a second-round multiplex PCR followed. MiXCR was run by TCRdb on the multiplex PCR reads, yielding one entry per CDR3 protein. The sample includes fewer than 400,000 distinct CDR3 sequences, 15% to 20% of them seen just once. The material sequenced was peripheral blood. The origin of the receptors is a woman aged 18-35 years with Graves' ophthalmopathy.

The V call is TRBV28, the J call TRBJ2-7, with 13 bases identical to TRBD2. J lost 2 bases, V lost 5 bases, and 9 bases had no gene match. Germline assignment: CDR1 MDHEN and CDR2 SYDVKM. This CDR3 comprises 17 residues. The CDR3 reads CASSVSPGTSGTYEQYF. CDR3 sequence (DNA): TGTGCCAGCAGTGTCTCCCCCGGGACTAGCGGGACCTACGAGCAGTACTTC.

This clonotype was seen many times. The chain carries TRBV10-1 and TRBJ2-7; D remains ambiguous. This CDR3 has 13 amino acids. Trimming removed 3 bases at V and 6 bases at J, with 12 bases between. The germline V gene has CDR1 WNHNN and CDR2 SYGVQD (reference sequence). Written as DNA, the CDR3 is TGCGCCAGCAGTGAAACAGCCGCCTCCGAGCAGTACTTC. Translating it yields CASSETAASEQYF.

This clonotype was found many times. The chain is built from TRBV30 and TRBJ1-5; D is undetermined. The CDR3 is 13 amino acids. Trimming shortened V by 5 bases and J by 7 bases, and 15 bases separated the two germline ends. Germline CDR1 and CDR2: GTSNPN and SVGIG (reference sequence). The CDR3 region has the DNA TGTGCCTGGGGGAGAGCCATCGGACAGCCCCAGCATTTT. Its protein is CAWGRAIGQPQHF.

The chain combines TRBV11-2 with TRBJ1-2; 10 bases are shared with TRBD1. This CDR3 contains 17 residues. The junction had 13 bases not matched to a gene; V was cut back by 4 bases and J by 5 bases. Germline V CDR1 and CDR2: SGHAT, FQNNGV. DNA for the CDR3: TGTGCCAGCAGCTCTAGACAGGGGGCCTCCCGTAGATATGGCTACACCTTC. This codes for CASSSRQGASRRYGYTF.

This clonotype was counted only a few times. The chain recombines TRBV27 with TRBJ1-5, with 7 nucleotides matching TRBD1. This CDR3 has 12 residues. In germline, CDR1 is MNHEY, CDR2 SMNVEV (reference sequence). J gave up 7 bases and V 6 bases, and 3 bases lay outside the gene matches. CDR3 sequence reads: CASSQGEQPQHF. DNA of the CDR3: TGTGCCAGCAGCCAGGGGGAACAGCCCCAGCATTTT.

This clonotype was seen only a few times. CDR3 in DNA: TGCGCCAGCAGCTTGGGCGGGATCCCATCTTCATCCTACGAGCAGTACTTC. The encoded protein is CASSLGGIPSSSYEQYF. V and J are TRBV5-1 and TRBJ2-7, with TRBD2 as a possible D gene (6 bases). V was trimmed by 0 bases and J by 1 base, leaving 17 bases between them. The CDR3 consists of 17 residues. From germline, CDR1 is SGHRS and CDR2 YFSETQ.

The chain combines TRBV6-2 or TRBV6-3 with TRBJ1-1; D gene ambiguous. This CDR3 has 16 residues. Germline V gives CDR1 MNHEY, CDR2 SVGEGT. V lost 0 bases and J lost 3, with 14 bases in between. The chain's CDR3 is CASSYSRGGLHTEAFF. The DNA of the CDR3 is TGTGCCAGCAGTTACTCTCGCGGCGGGCTACACACTGAAGCTTTCTTT.

Many counts were recorded for this clonotype. The rearrangement joins TRBV11-2 to TRBJ1-5; D is undetermined. Deletions cut 0 bases from V and 7 bases from J, with 7 bases between. Looked up from germline, CDR1 is SGHAT and CDR2 is FQNNGV. The CDR3 length is 13 residues. CDR3 sequence: CASSLEGSQPQHF. The DNA of the CDR3 is TGTGCCAGCAGCTTAGAGGGGAGCCAGCCCCAGCATTTT.

This clonotype was recorded at least ten times. The chain carries TRBV29-1 and TRBJ2-2; D is uncertain. V was shortened by 6 bases and J by 5 bases, with 13 bases between the two germline ends. The CDR3 is 13 amino acids. Germline V gives CDR1 SQVTM, CDR2 ANQGSEA. The DNA for the CDR3 is TGCAGCGTACTTGGAGAACGGACCGGGGAGCTGTTTTTT. Translating gives CSVLGERTGELFF.

This clonotype has a count of ten or more. This chain links TRBV2 with TRBJ2-5; perhaps D is TRBD1 or TRBD2 (6 bases each). V lost 8 bases and J 7 bases, leaving 17 bases between the germline ends. CDR1 is SNHLY, CDR2 FYNNEI, per germline. There are 13 residues in the CDR3. As DNA, the CDR3 is TGTGCCAGCGCGTTGGGGGGCCCCGGGACCCAGTACTTC. This sequence encodes CASALGGPGTQYF. The full variable domain, rest sourced from reference TRBV2 and TRBJ2-5, is EPEVTQTPSHQVTQMGQEVILRCVPISNHLYFYWYRQILGQKVEFLVSFYNNEISEKSEIFDDQFSVERPDGSNFTLKIRSTKLEDSAMYFCASALGGPGTQYFGPGTRLLVL.

There are many counts of this clonotype. The chain couples TRBV19 to TRBJ2-5; 13 bases line up with TRBD2. CDR1 is LNHDA, CDR2 SQIVND, per germline (reference sequence). V trimming: 5 bases; J trimming: 0 bases; junction bases outside the gene matches: 9. The CDR3 totals 18 residues. The CDR3 sequence: CASSPPGLAGRYQETQYF. CDR3 DNA sequence: TGTGCCAGTAGTCCGCCGGGACTAGCGGGACGTTACCAAGAGACCCAGTACTTC.

This clonotype was recorded a few times. The J gene is TRBJ2-5, the V gene TRBV12-3 or TRBV12-4; 9 nucleotides match TRBD2. This CDR3 region has 15 residues. Losses at the gene ends were 1 base for V and 9 bases for J; bases not matched to a gene: 9. In DNA, the CDR3 is TGTGCCAGCAGTTTAGAGAGCGGGAGGACCGGGGCCCAGTACTTC. This sequence encodes CASSLESGRTGAQYF.

This clonotype was found many times. The rearrangement links TRBV28 to TRBJ2-7; TRBD1 agrees at 8 bases. Germline values: CDR1 MDHEN, CDR2 SYDVKM. The V and J ends lost 5 bases and 0 bases, in that order; junction bases with no gene match: 9. The CDR3 covers 16 residues. Here the CDR3 reads CASSPGQGLPSYEQYF. CDR3 bases: TGTGCCAGCAGTCCTGGACAGGGCCTTCCCTCCTACGAGCAGTACTTC.

The table lists this clonotype with a few counts. V usage is TRBV11-2 and J usage is TRBJ1-2; TRBD1 might be the D (6 bases). CDR1 is SGHAT, CDR2 FQNNGV, per germline. The CDR3 contains 13 residues. V lost 5 bases, J lost 8 bases, and 15 bases lay in between. Here the CDR3 reads CASSHPGDRGYTF. The CDR3 DNA sequence: TGTGCCAGCAGCCACCCAGGGGATCGAGGCTACACCTTC.

This clonotype was recorded many times. CDR3 nucleotides: TGCGCCAGCAGCCAAGAAGCCGGGAACGATGGCTACACCTTC. It translates to CASSQEAGNDGYTF. The chain uses TRBV4-1 and TRBJ1-2; D unresolved. With 0 bases removed from V and 6 bases from J, the gap between germline ends came to 11 bases. The CDR3 consists of 14 residues. CDR1 and CDR2 from the germline V gene are MGHRA and YSYEKL.

This clonotype was detected many times. V usage is TRBV12-3 or TRBV12-4 and J usage is TRBJ1-6, with D possibly being TRBD1 (6 bases). CDR3 size: 13 residues. Trimming pared 6 bases from V and 11 bases from J, leaving 14 bases between. CDR3 nucleotides: TGTGCCAGCAGCCAAGGACAGTATCCACCCCTCCACTTT. This sequence encodes CASSQGQYPPLHF.

Ten or more counts support this clonotype. This chain joins TRBV18 and TRBJ2-7; 9 bases are shared with TRBD2. J gave up 6 bases and V 3 bases, and 9 bases lay outside the gene matches. CDR1 is KGHSH and CDR2 is LQKENI in the germline V gene. This CDR3 contains 15 residues. The CDR3 spells CASSPLRAGGAEQYF. CDR3 DNA sequence: TGTGCCAGCTCACCCCTACGAGCGGGAGGTGCCGAGCAGTACTTC.

This clonotype appeared many times. V gene TRBV12-3 or TRBV12-4 combines with J gene TRBJ1-5, with 7 bases identical to TRBD1. The ends lost 5 bases at V and 2 bases at J; junction bases unmatched: 6. This CDR3 contains 15 residues. CDR3 bases: TGTGCCAGCAGTGCCGACAGGGCAGGCAATCAGCCCCAGCATTTT. It codes for CASSADRAGNQPQHF.

This clonotype has at least ten counts. V is TRBV6-2 or TRBV6-3 and J is TRBJ2-7, with 8 bases matching TRBD1. Losses at the gene ends were 2 bases for V and 3 bases for J; bases not matched to a gene: 15. The CDR3 is made up of 18 amino acids. The germline V gene encodes CDR1 MNHEY and CDR2 SVGEGT. DNA for the CDR3: TGTGCCAGCAGTTACCGACTACTGACAGGGGTGTCTTTCTACGAGCAGTACTTC. Amino acid sequence: CASSYRLLTGVSFYEQYF.

This clonotype showed up many times. This sequence joins TRBV12-3 or TRBV12-4 and TRBJ2-7, with D perhaps matching TRBD1 or TRBD2 (5 bases each). The CDR3 sequence is 12 residues long. The V and J ends lost 5 bases and 6 bases respectively, with 11 bases between them. The CDR3 is CASSPWGSEQYF. The CDR3 DNA sequence: TGTGCCAGCAGTCCTTGGGGGTCCGAGCAGTACTTC.

In its sample, this clonotype was seen many times. The DNA for the CDR3 is TGTGCCAGCAGCGTAGACCACAGTCCGTACGAGCAGTACTTC. Translated: CASSVDHSPYEQYF. V and J are TRBV9 and TRBJ2-7, with D uncertain. The ends were cut back, 0 bases at V and 4 bases at J, with 11 bases in the middle. Germline loops: CDR1 SGDLS, CDR2 YYNGEE. The CDR3 has 14 amino acids.

This chain joins TRBV9 and TRBJ1-2; D is undetermined. The CDR3 consists of 14 residues. Germline CDR1 is SGDLS and CDR2 is YYNGEE. Trimming stripped 4 bases from V and 4 bases from J, with 14 bases between. The CDR3 sequence is CASSFYSRPYGYTF. CDR3 nucleotide sequence: TGTGCCAGCAGCTTCTACAGCCGACCCTATGGCTACACCTTC.

By frequency in the sample, this clonotype is medium-sized (0.01 to 0.1%). The chain employs TRBV11-2 and TRBJ2-5; D is possibly TRBD1 (6 bases). The CDR3 covers 13 residues. V was pared by 6 bases and J by 5 bases, with 13 bases between. Germline-derived CDR1 and CDR2 are SGHAT and FQNNGV. Written as DNA, the CDR3 is TGTGCCAGCAGTCTCTCAGGGGTGGAGACCCAGTACTTC. Its protein is CASSLSGVETQYF.

This clonotype was observed at least ten times. This sequence joins TRBV27 and TRBJ2-5; D not resolved. Trimming pared 2 bases from V and 7 bases from J, leaving 5 bases between. CDR1 and CDR2 (germline): MNHEY, SMNVEV (reference sequence). This CDR3 comprises 11 residues. The CDR3 loop reads CASSLGRTQYF. CDR3 nucleotides: TGTGCCAGCAGTTTAGGGCGGACCCAGTACTTC.

This clonotype was recorded many times. CDR3 sequence: CASIFDSSLAKNIQYF. The DNA of the CDR3 is TGTGCCAGCATTTTTGACAGTTCACTAGCCAAAAACATTCAGTACTTC. The V call is TRBV2, the J call TRBJ2-4, with D possibly TRBD1 on 5 matching bases. V lost 7 bases, J lost 0 bases, and 16 bases lay in between. The germline V gene has CDR1 SNHLY and CDR2 FYNNEI. This CDR3 spans 16 amino acids.